These 19 T cell receptor beta chains share one sample of origin, sequenced in a study of blood T cell repertoires in COVID-19. Profiling relied on immunoSEQ multiplex PCR, and the TCRdb table lists in-frame clones only, not all of them. This table holds 140,000 or so clones, about 80% found once. Sequencing was performed on peripheral blood. The receptors were sampled from a woman of 80 years or more with acute or convalescent COVID-19.

This clone appeared a single time. The chain uses TRBV5-6 and TRBJ2-2, with D unresolved. V lost 2 bases and J 0 bases, leaving 11 bases between the germline ends. Germline V CDR1 and CDR2: SGHDT, YYEEEE. This CDR3 contains 16 residues. This CDR3 is CASSFDSYSNTGELFF. The CDR3 coding sequence is TGTGCCAGCAGCTTTGACTCCTACTCGAACACCGGGGAGCTGTTTTTT.

This chain joins TRBV5-6 and TRBJ1-2; D unresolved. This CDR3 has 14 amino acids. Germline values: CDR1 SGHDT, CDR2 YYEEEE. V gave up 10 bases and J gave up 0 bases, with 16 bases separating them. The chain's CDR3 is CAGLTREANYGYTF. CDR3 DNA sequence: TGTGCCGGACTTACCCGGGAAGCTAACTATGGCTACACCTTC.

The rearrangement uses TRBV4-1 and TRBJ2-7; 8 positions match TRBD1. This CDR3 spans 14 amino acids. V trimming: 1 base; J trimming: 4 bases; junction bases outside the gene matches: 3. CDR1 and CDR2 from the germline V gene are MGHRA and YSYEKL. CDR3 sequence: CASSQGQGTYEQYF. The CDR3 DNA is TGCGCCAGCAGCCAAGGACAGGGGACGTACGAGCAGTACTTC.

The chain joins TRBV2 to TRBJ1-6; 8 bases are shared with TRBD1. CDR3 size: 14 residues. Germline V gene sequence: CDR1 SNHLY, CDR2 FYNNEI. Losses at the gene ends were 8 bases for V and 4 bases for J; bases not matched to a gene: 4. DNA of the CDR3: TGTGCCAGCGGGCGGGACAGGTATAATTCACCCCTCCACTTT. Amino acids: CASGRDRYNSPLHF.

The chain combines TRBV18 with TRBJ1-1, with D maybe TRBD1 (6 bases). The CDR3 is 14 amino acids. Per the germline V gene, CDR1 is KGHSH and CDR2 is LQKENI. Trimming left V 3 bases short and J 4 bases short, with 12 bases between. CDR3: CASSPGGRVTEAFF. DNA for the CDR3: TGTGCCAGCTCACCGGGGGGGCGGGTCACTGAAGCTTTCTTT.

The chain has TRBV5-1 and TRBJ1-2, with TRBD1 as a possible D gene (5 bases). The germline CDR1 and CDR2 sequences are SGHRS and YFSETQ. The germline V and J ends were trimmed by 0 bases and 3 bases, with 6 bases remaining between them. The CDR3 has 13 residues. For the CDR3, the DNA is TGCGCCAGCAGCTTGGCGGGGGACTATGGCTACACCTTC. This encodes CASSLAGDYGYTF.

The chain has TRBV5-1 and TRBJ1-1; TRBD1 aligns across 7 bases. With V trimmed by 4 bases and J by 0 bases, 6 bases remained unmatched. The CDR3 covers 15 residues. Germline-derived CDR1 and CDR2 are SGHRS and YFSETQ. The CDR3 here is CASSREQGVNTEAFF. The CDR3 nucleotides are TGCGCCAGCAGCCGGGAGCAGGGGGTGAACACTGAAGCTTTCTTT.

This chain connects TRBV9 to TRBJ1-6; TRBD1 matches 10 bases. Germline V lookup: CDR1 SGDLS, CDR2 YYNGEE. The CDR3 covers 18 residues. V was pared by 3 bases and J by 5 bases, with 11 bases of the junction left unmatched. Written as DNA, the CDR3 is TGTGCCAGCAGCGGTCCGGGACAGGGGTTGTGGGATAATTCACCCCTCCACTTT. Translated, it gives CASSGPGQGLWDNSPLHF.

V is TRBV13 and J is TRBJ1-2; perhaps TRBD1 as D (5 bases). Germline V gene data show CDR1 as PRHDT and CDR2 as FYEKMQ (reference sequence). V dropped 5 bases and J dropped 7 bases, with 17 bases sitting between them. The CDR3 sequence is 14 residues long. Here the CDR3 DNA reads TGTGCCAGCAGCCGTCCGGGGGTGAAGGGTGGCTACACCTTC. Translated, it gives CASSRPGVKGGYTF.

V is TRBV9 and J is TRBJ1-5; 8 bases are a match to TRBD1. The CDR3 loop spans 15 amino acids. J was trimmed by 3 bases and V by 3 bases; bases with no gene match: 5. The germline V gene has CDR1 SGDLS and CDR2 YYNGEE. The CDR3 DNA follows: TGTGCCAGCAGCGCCAGGGGGCTTAACAATCAGCCCCAGCATTTT. This sequence encodes CASSARGLNNQPQHF.

V is TRBV10-3 and J is TRBJ2-1, with 7 bases aligning to TRBD1. V gave up 4 bases and J gave up 4 bases; unmatched junction bases: 7. Per germline, CDR1 ENHRY and CDR2 SYGVKD. There are 15 residues in the CDR3. The CDR3 DNA follows: TGTGCCATCAGTGCGAACAGGGGAAGATACAATGAGCAGTTCTTC. This translates into CAISANRGRYNEQFF.

The chain has TRBV10-3 and TRBJ2-2, with D possibly matching TRBD1 (6 bases). Trimming removed 6 bases at V and 0 bases at J, with 11 bases between. The CDR3 runs 15 residues. CDR1 and CDR2 (germline): ENHRY, SYGVKD. In DNA, the CDR3 is TGTGCCATCAGGAGACAGGCGGCGAACACCGGGGAGCTGTTTTTT. This encodes CAIRRQAANTGELFF.

The V call is TRBV6-5, the J call TRBJ2-1; unclear D gene. Trimming cost V 7 bases and J 1 base, with 14 bases left between them. Germline V gene lookup returns CDR1 MNHEY and CDR2 SVGAGI. This CDR3 region has 15 residues. The CDR3 loop is CASTLPPGSYNEQFF. The CDR3 coding sequence is TGTGCCAGCACCCTTCCCCCAGGATCCTACAATGAGCAGTTCTTC.

CDR3 protein: CASSRSGQGGETQYF. The CDR3 DNA is TGTGCCAGCAGCCGTTCGGGACAGGGAGGAGAGACCCAGTACTTC. The chain couples TRBV7-2 to TRBJ2-5; 9 nucleotides match TRBD1. V lost 5 bases and J lost 4; bases outside the gene matches: 8. The germline CDR1 and CDR2 sequences are SGHTA and FQGNSA. The CDR3 covers 15 residues.

This clone appeared a single time. The chain uses TRBV7-9 and TRBJ2-5; 9 nucleotides match TRBD1. The CDR3 sequence is 14 residues long. V gave up 5 bases and J gave up 8 bases; unmatched junction bases: 9. Germline CDR1 reads SEHNR; CDR2 reads FQNEAQ (reference sequence). The CDR3 DNA sequence: TGTGCCAGCAGCCCCCCGGGACAGGGTAAAACCCAGTACTTC. The encoded protein is CASSPPGQGKTQYF.

CDR3 residues: CASQAFGQPQHF. In DNA form, the CDR3 reads TGTGCCAGCCAGGCATTCGGACAGCCCCAGCATTTT. V is TRBV6-5 and J is TRBJ1-5; D not certain. Germline CDR1 MNHEY, CDR2 SVGAGI. CDR3 size: 12 residues. Trimming took 8 bases from V and 7 from J, leaving 12 bases between them.

The chain employs TRBV2 and TRBJ1-5; no reliable D call. The CDR3 loop spans 13 amino acids. CDR1 SNHLY and CDR2 FYNNEI come from the germline V gene. With 2 bases removed from V and 2 bases from J, the gap between germline ends came to 4 bases. The CDR3 is CASSEQGNQPQHF. The CDR3 nucleotides read TGTGCCAGCAGTGAACAGGGCAATCAGCCCCAGCATTTT.

The sample holds a few counts of this clone. The genes are TRBV30 and TRBJ1-4; D unclear. Germline-derived CDR1 and CDR2 are GTSNPN and SVGIG (reference sequence). The CDR3 length is 11 residues. The V end was cut by 5 bases, the J end by 5 bases, with 6 bases between. The CDR3: CAWAPNEKLFF. The CDR3 bases are TGTGCCTGGGCCCCGAATGAAAAACTGTTTTTT.

The chain is built from TRBV7-8 and TRBJ1-4, with D tentatively TRBD1 (5 bases). Germline CDR1 and CDR2: SGHVS and FQNEAQ. CDR3 length equals 14 residues. With 5 bases removed from V and 5 bases from J, the gap between germline ends came to 12 bases. Here the CDR3 DNA reads TGTGCCAGCAGCCCCGGGACTCGGAATGAAAAACTGTTTTTT. It translates to CASSPGTRNEKLFF.